One sample yielded the 25 T cell receptor beta chains listed below, sequenced in a study of T cells expressing NK-cell markers. TCRdb reprocessed the 5' RACE reads and stores each CDR3 protein as one record, lacking DNA. The table lists hundreds of thousands of distinct CDR3 sequences, with 4.2% in the top ten. The material sequenced was blood T cells: a sorted CD56 or NKG2C T cell subset, CD4+ or CD8+ T cells, or bulk PBMC T cells (not recorded which). The receptors come from a woman aged 18 to 75 in good health.

V is TRBV3-1 and J is TRBJ2-1. The CDR3 loop spans 13 amino acids. The germline V gene encodes CDR1 LGHDT and CDR2 YNNKEL (reference sequence). This CDR3 reads CASSQVLGYEQFF.

The J gene is TRBJ2-6, the V gene TRBV12-3 or TRBV12-4; checking the TCRdb D call of TRBD1 is not possible without DNA. CDR3 length: 17 amino acids. CDR3 region: CASSTGQVFSGANVLTF.

This chain connects TRBV28 to TRBJ2-4; the D gene TCRdb calls, TRBD1, cannot be checked with no DNA. CDR1 and CDR2 from the germline V gene are MDHEN and SYDVKM. The CDR3 is 15 residues long. The CDR3 loop reads CASNSAGGAQNIQYF.

The chain uses TRBV28 and TRBJ2-1. CDR1 is MDHEN, CDR2 SYDVKM, per germline. The CDR3 runs to 14 residues. This CDR3 reads CASMAGGAYNEQFF.

The CDR3 sequence: CASSSRLAGANTGELFF. The V and J genes are TRBV5-1 and TRBJ2-2; TCRdb calls TRBD2, which cannot be checked without DNA. CDR1 SGHRS and CDR2 YFSETQ come from the germline V gene. The CDR3 contains 17 residues.

The V gene is TRBV5-4, the J gene TRBJ1-1; TCRdb lists TRBD1, though no DNA is available to test this call. CDR1 is SGHNT, CDR2 YYREEE, per germline (reference sequence). CDR3 length: 14 amino acids. CDR3 in amino acids: CASSSSGQGAEAFF.

This chain connects TRBV25-1 to TRBJ2-3. CDR1 MGHDK and CDR2 SYGVNS come from the germline V gene. The CDR3 runs 12 residues. This chain's CDR3 is CASRHGGYTQYF.

The V and J genes are TRBV2 and TRBJ2-7. Germline lookup yields CDR1 SNHLY and CDR2 FYNNEI. The CDR3 runs 13 residues. The CDR3 sequence: CASSDIESYEQYF. The full variable domain, rest sourced from reference TRBV2 and TRBJ2-7, is EPEVTQTPSHQVTQMGQEVILRCVPISNHLYFYWYRQILGQKVEFLVSFYNNEISEKSEIFDDQFSVERPDGSNFTLKIRSTKLEDSAMYFCASSDIESYEQYFGPGTRLTVT.

The genes are TRBV12-3 or TRBV12-4 and TRBJ1-3; TCRdb's assignment of TRBD1 cannot be checked, as there is no DNA. The CDR3 has 14 amino acids. The chain's CDR3 is CASSRQGAGNTIYF.

V is TRBV10-3 and J is TRBJ1-2; there is no DNA to check the TCRdb D call of TRBD1. From germline, CDR1 is ENHRY and CDR2 SYGVKD. CDR3 length equals 14 residues. The chain's CDR3 is CAIRGGQGTYGYTF.

CDR3 protein: CASSPPGVPYEQYF. The chain joins TRBV9 to TRBJ2-7; TCRdb returns TRBD1, unconfirmable since there is no DNA. Germline lookup yields CDR1 SGDLS and CDR2 YYNGEE. This CDR3 region has 14 residues. Full variable domain (missing parts from reference TRBV9 and TRBJ2-7): DSGVTQTPKHLITATGQRVTLRCSPRSGDLSVYWYQQSLDQGLQFLIQYYNGEERAKGNILERFSAQQFPDLHSELNLSSLELGDSALYFCASSPPGVPYEQYFGPGTRLTVT.

The chain has TRBV20-1 and TRBJ1-2; with no DNA, the TCRdb D assignment of TRBD1 cannot be verified. The CDR3 is 13 residues long. Germline V gene lookup returns CDR1 DFQATT and CDR2 SNEGSKA (reference sequence). The CDR3 region is CSAGSGNDYGYTF.

The J gene is TRBJ2-2, the V gene TRBV6-2 or TRBV6-3; the D call from TCRdb, TRBD1, cannot be confirmed without DNA. Looked up from germline, CDR1 is MNHEY and CDR2 is SVGEGT. This CDR3 is 16 amino acids long. CDR3: CASSPRDRAPTGELFF.

The chain carries TRBV20-1 and TRBJ2-5; TCRdb's D call, TRBD2, is unchecked because there is no DNA. Germline V gene data show CDR1 as DFQATT and CDR2 as SNEGSKA (reference sequence). CDR3 length: 15 amino acids. CDR3 sequence: CSATRLAGGGETQYF.

CDR3: CSAYGTSTDTQYF. This chain joins TRBV20-1 and TRBJ2-3; without DNA, the TCRdb call of TRBD1 cannot be checked. In germline, CDR1 is DFQATT, CDR2 SNEGSKA (reference sequence). The CDR3 totals 13 residues.

The chain couples TRBV5-1 to TRBJ2-3. Germline CDR1 reads SGHRS; CDR2 reads YFSETQ. The CDR3 contains 13 residues. The CDR3: CASSLGGVGTQYF. The variable domain in full, completed from reference TRBV5-1 and TRBJ2-3, reads KAGVTQTPRYLIKTRGQQVTLSCSPISGHRSVSWYQQTPGQGLQFLFEYFSETQRNKGNFPGRFSGRQFSNSRSEMNVSTLELGDSALYLCASSLGGVGTQYFGPGTRLTVL.

The chain is built from TRBV12-3 or TRBV12-4 and TRBJ2-3; TCRdb calls TRBD1, which cannot be checked without DNA. This CDR3 contains 16 residues. CDR3 loop: CASSLGVASSTDTQYF.

The chain recombines TRBV7-2 with TRBJ2-5; TCRdb's D call, TRBD1, is unchecked because there is no DNA. The CDR3 is made up of 17 amino acids. Germline CDR1 SGHTA, CDR2 FQGNSA. Here the CDR3 reads CASRYTPGQGLGETQYF.

CDR3 region: CASGYEDRGCQPQHF. The rearrangement joins TRBV12-5 to TRBJ1-5; TCRdb reports TRBD1, a call that lacks DNA to check it against. CDR3 length equals 15 residues. The germline V gene encodes CDR1 LGHNT and CDR2 FRNRAP.

The CDR3 loop reads CASSRSTGEATQYF. This chain connects TRBV5-1 to TRBJ2-5; no DNA is available, so the TRBD1 call from TCRdb remains unchecked. Germline V gene lookup returns CDR1 SGHRS and CDR2 YFSETQ. CDR3 length: 14 residues.

The chain employs TRBV11-2 and TRBJ2-1; TCRdb indicates TRBD2, and absent DNA this call remains unverified. The CDR3 consists of 18 residues. Looked up from germline, CDR1 is SGHAT and CDR2 is FQNNGV. Here the CDR3 reads CASSLDFWGTSGSNEQFF.

The V gene is TRBV4-3, the J gene TRBJ2-1; the TCRdb call, TRBD2, lacks DNA for checking. Germline lookup yields CDR1 LGHNA and CDR2 YSLEER. This CDR3 has 18 amino acids. The CDR3 loop is CASSQRTGGSSSYNEQFF.

This CDR3 reads CASSLGRQGTTYNEQFF. The rearrangement uses TRBV7-8 and TRBJ2-1; TCRdb reports TRBD1, a call that lacks DNA to check it against. Germline V CDR1 and CDR2: SGHVS, FQNEAQ. The CDR3 consists of 17 residues.

The rearrangement uses TRBV20-1 and TRBJ1-2. CDR3 length: 14 amino acids. In germline, CDR1 is DFQATT, CDR2 SNEGSKA (reference sequence). CDR3 loop: CSARATGPRLGYTF.

The genes are TRBV20-1 and TRBJ2-2; absent DNA, TCRdb's TRBD2 call cannot be checked. CDR3 length: 16 residues. CDR1 is DFQATT and CDR2 is SNEGSKA in the germline V gene (reference sequence). This chain's CDR3 is CSASKGLAGGTGELFF.